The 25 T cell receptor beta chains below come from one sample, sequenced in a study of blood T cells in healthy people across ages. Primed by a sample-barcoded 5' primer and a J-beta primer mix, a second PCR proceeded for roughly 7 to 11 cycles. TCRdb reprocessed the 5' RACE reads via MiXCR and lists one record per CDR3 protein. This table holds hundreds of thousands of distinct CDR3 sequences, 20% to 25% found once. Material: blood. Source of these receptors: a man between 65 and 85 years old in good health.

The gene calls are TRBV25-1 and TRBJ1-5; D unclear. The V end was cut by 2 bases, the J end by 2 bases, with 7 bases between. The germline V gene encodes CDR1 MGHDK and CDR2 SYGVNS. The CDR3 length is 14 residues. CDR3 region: CASSEGNGNQPQHF. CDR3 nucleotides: TGTGCCAGCAGTGAAGGAAATGGCAATCAGCCCCAGCATTTT.

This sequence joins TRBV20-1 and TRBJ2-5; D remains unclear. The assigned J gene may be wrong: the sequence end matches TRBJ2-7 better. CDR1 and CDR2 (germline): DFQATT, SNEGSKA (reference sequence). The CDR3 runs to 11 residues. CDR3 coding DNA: TGCAGTGCCACTGGTCGCGACGAGCAGTACTTC. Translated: CSATGRDEQYF.

CDR3 nucleotides: TGCAGTGCTAGTGGCGCGAGGGGCTTGGACACTGAAGCTTTCTTT. Its translation: CSASGARGLDTEAFF. This chain joins TRBV20-1 and TRBJ1-1; a possible D gene is TRBD1 (5 bases). Germline CDR1 is DFQATT and CDR2 is SNEGSKA (reference sequence). The CDR3 is 15 amino acids. Trimming stripped 3 bases from V and 3 bases from J, with 17 bases between.

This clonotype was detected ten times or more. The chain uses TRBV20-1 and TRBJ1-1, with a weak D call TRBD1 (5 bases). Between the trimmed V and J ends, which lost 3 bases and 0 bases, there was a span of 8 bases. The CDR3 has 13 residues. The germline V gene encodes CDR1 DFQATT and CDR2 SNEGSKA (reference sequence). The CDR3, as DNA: TGCAGTGCTAGTGGGGACTTGAACACTGAAGCTTTCTTT. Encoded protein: CSASGDLNTEAFF.

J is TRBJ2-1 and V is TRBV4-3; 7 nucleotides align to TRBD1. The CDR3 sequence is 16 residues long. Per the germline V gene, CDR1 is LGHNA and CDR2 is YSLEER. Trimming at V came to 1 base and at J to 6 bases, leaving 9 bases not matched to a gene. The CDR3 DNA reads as TGCGCCAGCAGCCAAGGGACAGGCCCGGGTAGCAATGAGCAGTTCTTC. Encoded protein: CASSQGTGPGSNEQFF.

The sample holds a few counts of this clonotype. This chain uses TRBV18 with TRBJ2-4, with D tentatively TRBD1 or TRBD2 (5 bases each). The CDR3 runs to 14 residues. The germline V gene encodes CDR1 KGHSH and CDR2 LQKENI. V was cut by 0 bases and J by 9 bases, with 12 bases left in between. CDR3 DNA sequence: TGTGCCAGCTCACCACCGGGGACCAATGTCATTCAGTACTTC. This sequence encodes CASSPPGTNVIQYF.

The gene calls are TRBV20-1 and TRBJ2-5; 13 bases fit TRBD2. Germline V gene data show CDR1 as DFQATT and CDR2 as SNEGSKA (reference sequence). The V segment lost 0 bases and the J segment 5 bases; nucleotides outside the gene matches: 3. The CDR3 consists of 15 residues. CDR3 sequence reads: CSARELAGGEETQYF. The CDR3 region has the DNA TGCAGTGCTAGAGAACTAGCGGGAGGGGAGGAGACCCAGTACTTC.

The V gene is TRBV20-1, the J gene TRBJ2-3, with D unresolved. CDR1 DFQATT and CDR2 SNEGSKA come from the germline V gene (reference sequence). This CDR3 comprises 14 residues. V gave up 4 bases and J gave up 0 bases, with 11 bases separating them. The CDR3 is CSATGGSSTDTQYF. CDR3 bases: TGCAGTGCTACGGGCGGCTCTAGCACAGATACGCAGTATTTT.

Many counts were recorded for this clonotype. DNA for the CDR3: TGCAGCGTTGAAGGGGGGCGAGGACAGGGGGCTCACAATGAGCAGTTCTTC. Translation gives CSVEGGRGQGAHNEQFF. This chain links TRBV29-1 with TRBJ2-1; 11 bases are shared with TRBD1. With 1 base clipped from V and 5 bases from J, the junction kept 10 bases outside the gene matches. The CDR3 is made up of 17 amino acids. Germline assignment: CDR1 SQVTM and CDR2 ANQGSEA.

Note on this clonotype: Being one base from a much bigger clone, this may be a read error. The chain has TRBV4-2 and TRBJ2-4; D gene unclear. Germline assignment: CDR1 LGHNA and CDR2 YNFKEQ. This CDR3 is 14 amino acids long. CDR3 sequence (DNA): TGTGCCAGCAGTTCCATTGAGGCCAAAAGCATTCAGTACTTC. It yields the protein CASSSIEAKSIQYF.

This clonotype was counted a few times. Here the CDR3 reads CASSFPGQYNEQFF. The CDR3 DNA is TGTGCCAGCAGTTTCCCGGGACAGTACAATGAGCAGTTCTTC. The genes are TRBV12-3 or TRBV12-4 and TRBJ2-5, with 7 bases lining up with TRBD1. The J call may be faulty, since TRBJ2-1 better matches the DNA end. The CDR3 has 14 residues.

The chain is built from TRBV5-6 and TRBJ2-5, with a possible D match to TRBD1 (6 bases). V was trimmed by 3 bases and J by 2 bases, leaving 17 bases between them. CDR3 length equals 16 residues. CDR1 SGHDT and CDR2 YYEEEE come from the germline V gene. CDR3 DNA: TGTGCCAGCAGCTACCAAAGGGGGACGGCTCAAGAGACCCAGTACTTC. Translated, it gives CASSYQRGTAQETQYF. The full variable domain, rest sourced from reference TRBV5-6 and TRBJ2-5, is DAGVTQSPTHLIKTRGQQVTLRCSPKSGHDTVSWYQQALGQGPQFIFQYYEEEERQRGNFPDRFSGHQFPNYSSELNVNALLLGDSALYLCASSYQRGTAQETQYFGPGTRLLVL.

This chain's CDR3 is CATRDSFNEKLFF. In DNA form, the CDR3 reads TGTGCCACCAGGGACAGTTTTAATGAAAAACTGTTTTTT. The chain couples TRBV15 to TRBJ1-4; D perhaps matches TRBD1 (6 bases). Germline assignment: CDR1 LNHNV and CDR2 YYDKDF (reference sequence). CDR3 size: 13 residues. With 6 bases removed from V and 4 bases from J, the gap between germline ends came to 9 bases. Complete variable domain (other parts from reference TRBV15 and TRBJ1-4): DAMVIQNPRYQVTQFGKPVTLSCSQTLNHNVMYWYQQKSSQAPKLLFHYYDKDFNNEADTPDNFQSRRPNTSFCFLDIRSPGLGDTAMYLCATRDSFNEKLFFGSGTQLSVL.

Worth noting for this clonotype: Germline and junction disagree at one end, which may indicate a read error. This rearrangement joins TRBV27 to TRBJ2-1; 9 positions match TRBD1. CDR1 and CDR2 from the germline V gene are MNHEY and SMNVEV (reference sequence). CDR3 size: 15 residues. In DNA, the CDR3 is TGTACCAGCAGAAATGGGGACAGGGTTTACAATGAGCAGTTCTTC. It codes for CTSRNGDRVYNEQFF.

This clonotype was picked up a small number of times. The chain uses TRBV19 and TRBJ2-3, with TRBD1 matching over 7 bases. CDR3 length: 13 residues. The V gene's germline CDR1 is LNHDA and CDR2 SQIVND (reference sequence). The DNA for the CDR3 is TGTACCACCCAAACAGGGGCGGCAGATACGCAGTATTTT. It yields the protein CTTQTGAADTQYF. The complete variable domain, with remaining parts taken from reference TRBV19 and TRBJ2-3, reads DGGITQSPKYLFRKEGQNVTLSCEQNLNHDAMYWYRQDPGQGLRLIYYSQIVNDFQKGDIAEGYSVSREKKESFPLTVTSAQKNPTAFYLCTTQTGAADTQYFGPGTRLTVL.

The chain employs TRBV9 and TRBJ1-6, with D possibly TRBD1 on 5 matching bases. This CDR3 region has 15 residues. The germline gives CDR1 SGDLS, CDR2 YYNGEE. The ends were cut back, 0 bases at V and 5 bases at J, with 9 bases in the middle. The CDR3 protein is CASSVGTGDNSPLHF. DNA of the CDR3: TGTGCCAGCAGCGTAGGTACAGGCGATAATTCACCCCTCCACTTT. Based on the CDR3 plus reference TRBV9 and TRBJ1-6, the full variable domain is DSGVTQTPKHLITATGQRVTLRCSPRSGDLSVYWYQQSLDQGLQFLIQYYNGEERAKGNILERFSAQQFPDLHSELNLSSLELGDSALYFCASSVGTGDNSPLHFGNGTRLTVT.

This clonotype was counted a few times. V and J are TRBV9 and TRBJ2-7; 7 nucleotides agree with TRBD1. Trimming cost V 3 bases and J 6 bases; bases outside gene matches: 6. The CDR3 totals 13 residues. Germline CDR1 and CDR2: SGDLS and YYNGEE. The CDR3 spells CASSGGQLGEQYF. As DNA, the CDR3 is TGTGCCAGCAGCGGGGGACAGCTTGGCGAGCAGTACTTC.

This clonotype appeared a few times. CDR3 protein: CASSLSGTSGLLPYEQYF. The CDR3 DNA follows: TGTGCCAGCAGTTTATCCGGGACTAGCGGACTATTGCCCTACGAGCAGTACTTC. The V and J genes are TRBV27 and TRBJ2-5; 11 bases map to TRBD2. The better agreement between TRBJ2-7 and the DNA end casts doubt on the J call. Germline V CDR1 and CDR2: MNHEY, SMNVEV (reference sequence). The CDR3 loop spans 18 amino acids.

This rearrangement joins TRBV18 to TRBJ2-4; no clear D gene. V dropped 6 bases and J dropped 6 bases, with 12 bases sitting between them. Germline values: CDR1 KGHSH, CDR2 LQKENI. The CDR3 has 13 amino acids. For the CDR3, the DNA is TGTGCCAGCTCCAACCAAGGTGGAAACATTCAGTACTTC. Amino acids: CASSNQGGNIQYF.

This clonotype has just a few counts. The CDR3 bases are TGTGCCAGCAGACCTAGCTATGCCCGAGGCGAGCAGTACTTC. Translating it yields CASRPSYARGEQYF. The chain couples TRBV12-3 or TRBV12-4 to TRBJ2-7; maybe TRBD2 (5 bases). The ends were cut back, 6 bases at V and 6 bases at J, with 18 bases in the middle. The CDR3 sequence is 14 residues long.

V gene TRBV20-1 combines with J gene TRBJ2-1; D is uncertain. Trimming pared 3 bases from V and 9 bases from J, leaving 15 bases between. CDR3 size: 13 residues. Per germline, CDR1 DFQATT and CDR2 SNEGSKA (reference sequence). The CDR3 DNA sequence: TGCAGTGCTAGGAAAAACGCAATCCTTGAGCAGTTCTTC. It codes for CSARKNAILEQFF.

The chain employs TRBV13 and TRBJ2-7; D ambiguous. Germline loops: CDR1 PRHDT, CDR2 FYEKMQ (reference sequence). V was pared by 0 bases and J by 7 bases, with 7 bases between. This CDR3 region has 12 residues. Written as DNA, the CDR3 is TGTGCCAGCAGCTTAGGGGCTTGGGAGCAGTACTTC. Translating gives CASSLGAWEQYF.

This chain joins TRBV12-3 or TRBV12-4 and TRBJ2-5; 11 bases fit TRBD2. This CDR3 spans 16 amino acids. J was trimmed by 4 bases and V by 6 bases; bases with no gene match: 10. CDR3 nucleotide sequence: TGTGCCAGCAGCCGGACTAGCGGGTCTTTAACAGAGACCCAGTACTTC. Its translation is CASSRTSGSLTETQYF.

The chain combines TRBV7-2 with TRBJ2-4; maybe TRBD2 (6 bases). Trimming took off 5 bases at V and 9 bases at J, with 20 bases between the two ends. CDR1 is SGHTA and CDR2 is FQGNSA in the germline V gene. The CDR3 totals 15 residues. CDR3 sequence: CASSPTGDKGRIQYF. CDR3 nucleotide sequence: TGTGCCAGCAGCCCAACGGGGGATAAGGGTCGCATTCAGTACTTC.

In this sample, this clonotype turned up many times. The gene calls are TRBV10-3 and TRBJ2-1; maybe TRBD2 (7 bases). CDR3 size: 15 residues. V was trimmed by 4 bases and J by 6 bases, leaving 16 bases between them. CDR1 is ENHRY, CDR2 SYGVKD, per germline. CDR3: CAISARGREFNEQFF. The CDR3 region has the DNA TGTGCCATCAGTGCTCGGGGGCGGGAGTTCAATGAGCAGTTCTTC.